The clone carrying this T cell receptor (beta chain) qualifies as medium-sized (0.01 to 0.1%). The Seattle site enrolled patients during active infection and followed them longitudinally. This entry belongs to a study of blood T cell repertoires in COVID-19. In the study overall: Specimens from acute and convalescent COVID-19 originated in the United States, Italy and Spain.

As handled by the study authors: Cell counts per sample came from amplifying reference gene primers. Measured with immunoSEQ multiplex PCR; TCRdb has only the in-frame clones, and not every one. V, J and clone size are those of that table, while D and trimming were read from the DNA. The repertoire holds 45,000 to 65,000 clones, with over 80% as singletons. Germline lookup yields CDR1 SGHVS and CDR2 FQNEAQ. This CDR3 has 13 amino acids. The germline V and J ends were trimmed by 5 bases and 7 bases, with 12 bases remaining between them. The chain uses TRBV7-8 and TRBJ1-5; D ambiguous. This sequence originates from a man in his thirties or forties with COVID-19, enrolled during active disease. The material sequenced was peripheral blood. CDR3 loop: CASSPSASQPQHF. CDR3 in DNA: TGTGCCAGCAGCCCCAGCGCGTCCCAGCCCCAGCATTTT.